This T cell receptor beta chain derives from a study of tumor-infiltrating lymphocytes in primary liver carcinoma. The wider study: Each of the growths was stage T1-T3 N0M0, extending about 4 to 11 cm across.

Study observations and caveats: The 250 largest clones made up significantly more of tumor than blood repertoires (p = 0.039).

This CDR3 spans 14 amino acids. Germline CDR1 MNHEY, CDR2 SVGEGT. Production of TCR beta cDNA used 500 ng total RNA together with a constant-region primer. Generation of the TCR beta libraries relied on three nested multiplex PCR rounds using slightly modified ARM-PCR. Amplification in the first two PCR rounds was performed using TRBV1-TRBV30 forward primers and a C-beta reverse primer for around 11 cycles each. From the multiplex PCR reads, TCRdb called clonotypes with MiXCR, one entry per CDR3 protein. The table shows over 40,000 distinct CDR3 sequences, with about 78% occurring only once. In the case of this clonotype: Its antigen is as yet unknown. One end of the junction does not line up with germline, which may come from a read error.

The roughly 20-34 mg bulk tissue piece was not sorted before simultaneous RNA and DNA extraction. Sample: liver tumor tissue from sampling region 5. Specified subset: tumor region T5, tumor centre. This TCR came from a man aged 35 to 55 with primary liver carcinoma and hepatitis B virus infection. The rearrangement links TRBV6-2 or TRBV6-3 to TRBJ2-3; D is perhaps TRBD2 (5 bases). The CDR3: CASSSPMDSEAQYF. The CDR3 DNA reads as TGTGCCAGTAGTTCGCCCATGGACTCCGAAGCGCAGTATTTT.